The sequence of this TCR beta chain was determined in a study of shared T cell receptors in the human thymus. Generated by immunoSEQ multiplex PCR, the TCRdb table keeps only in-frame clones and is missing some. The sample contains a few hundred thousand clones, around 93% of which appear only once. Germline V gene lookup returns CDR1 LNHNV and CDR2 YYDKDF (reference sequence). The CDR3 length is 16 residues. V lost 0 bases and J lost 5; bases outside the gene matches: 8. This receptor was obtained from a human donor. V is TRBV15 and J is TRBJ2-7; TRBD1 matches at 9 bases. Sequencing input: thymocytes. CDR3 in DNA: TGTGCCACCAGCAGAGATCGGACCCGGGACAGGGACGAGCAGTACTTC. It encodes CATSRDRTRDRDEQYF.